This T cell receptor beta chain was retrieved from a study of T cell repertoires in cytomegalovirus infection. Germline V CDR1 and CDR2: ENHRY, SYGVKD. V was shortened by 2 bases and J by 4 bases, with 14 bases between the two germline ends. There are 15 residues in the CDR3. This clonotype was seen a few times. Antigen specificity is unknown. TCRdb re-derived calls from the reads in MiXCR, one entry per CDR3 protein. The table has about 770,000 distinct CDR3 sequences, roughly 28% seen once. This sequence originates from a human donor in good health (CMV status not recorded). Some clones in this sample may be carry-over from other donors' samples. The chain links TRBV10-3 to TRBJ1-1; D is possibly TRBD1 (5 bases). The sample consisted of cultured CD8+ T cells from PBMCs, taken from culture after CMV antigen stimulation. The CDR3 here is CAISEIPGERTEAFF. The CDR3 DNA sequence: TGTGCCATCAGTGAGATCCCGGGGGAGCGCACTGAAGCTTTCTTT.